The entry below gives a single T cell receptor (beta chain) sequence along with its context. Its antigen is unknown. The CDR3 extends over 13 amino acids. Germline V gives CDR1 DFQATT, CDR2 SNEGSKA (reference sequence). TCRdb reprocessed the RT-PCR reads with MiXCR, giving one entry per CDR3 protein. This table has more than 600,000 distinct CDR3 sequences, roughly 20% appearing once. This sample is drawn from a study of response to subunit inactivated influenza vaccine. Study results and caveats: The authors proposed limited new T cell recruitment per seasonal influenza vaccination.

V usage is TRBV20-1 and J usage is TRBJ1-1; unclear D gene. The clonotype was recovered from a man aged 50 or older who received an inactivated influenza vaccine. The sample here was PBMCs from blood, taken less than 6 days after vaccination. For the CDR3, the DNA is TGCAGGGCTGGAACGGGAATGAACACTGAAGCTTTCTTT. This gives the protein CRAGTGMNTEAFF.